This TCR beta chain was captured in a study of T cells in Graves' hyperthyroidism and ophthalmopathy. A remark on this clonotype: What it recognizes is unknown.

The germline V and J ends were trimmed by 2 bases and 6 bases, with 16 bases remaining between them. In germline, CDR1 is SGHDN, CDR2 FVKESK. The CDR3 is made up of 15 amino acids. General observations from the study: Clonotypes that were expanded in thyroid above 0.001 mostly appeared in blood too.

TCR beta CDR3 sequences were amplified from RNA transcripts. TCR CDR3 regions were first amplified by RT-PCR with HTBI primers. TCRdb re-called the multiplex PCR reads with MiXCR, one entry per CDR3 protein. The sample includes more than 500,000 distinct CDR3 sequences, about 45% of them seen just once. Orbital computed tomography and thyroid ultrasound, together with serum TRAb and thyroxine and clinical symptoms, were used for diagnoses. The V and J genes are TRBV14 and TRBJ1-1, with a tentative D call TRBD1 (5 bases). The sequence came from an adult woman with Graves' disease, either hyperthyroidism or ophthalmopathy (not recorded which). Sequenced input: peripheral blood or thyroid tissue (not recorded which). The CDR3 DNA reads TGTGCCAGCAGCCAAACCATTGGGGGGGGATCTGAAGCTTTCTTT. Translated: CASSQTIGGGSEAFF.